A single T cell receptor (beta chain) is shown here with its context. The data stem from a study of T cell responses to AZD1222 COVID-19 vaccine. With V trimmed by 4 bases and J by 4 bases, 4 bases remained unmatched. The CDR3 runs to 14 residues. Germline V lookup: CDR1 SNHLY, CDR2 FYNNEI. TCRdb's copy holds only in-frame clones and misses some; the assay was immunoSEQ multiplex PCR. Seen here are 100,000 or so clones, about nine tenths observed once, and the top ten hold 1% to 1.5%. The chain is built from TRBV2 and TRBJ1-2; 9 bases align to TRBD1. Sequences were derived from peripheral blood, sampled on day 0 of AZD1222 vaccination. This clonotype was obtained from an adult in good health. The CDR3 loop is CASSAGTGPYGYTF. The CDR3 nucleotides are TGTGCCAGCAGTGCAGGGACAGGGCCCTATGGCTACACCTTC.